Described below is a single T cell receptor beta chain sequence and its context. Its specificity is unknown. PCR amplification relied on 60 Vbeta primers (plus 13 Jbeta primers). Sequencing was performed with immunoSEQ multiplex PCR; in TCRdb, only in-frame clones are kept and a portion is missing. The sample has approximately 120,000 clones; 15% to 20% are singletons. This CDR3 spans 15 amino acids. The V gene's germline CDR1 is MRHNA and CDR2 SNTAGT. V was shortened by 4 bases and J by 4 bases, with 14 bases between the two germline ends. The source of the sample is a study of cytomegalovirus exposure and HLA in healthy donors. Overall study context: Among the roughly 370 genotyped donors, 81% were placed in the Caucasian-associated ancestry cluster.

Regarding the study as a whole: Presence/absence analyses rested on an assumption that sequencing depth was roughly uniform across donors. Common viral pathogens seemed, in a later analysis, to connect with several of the most significant clusters. Altogether, some 160 TCR beta chains were recorded as cytomegalovirus-associated.

The chain recombines TRBV6-4 with TRBJ2-1; weak D call: TRBD1 (5 bases). Sequenced input: PBMCs. The source is a female donor in good health and CMV-seropositive. CDR3 protein: CASSVQGGSYNEQFF. The CDR3 region has the DNA TGTGCCAGCAGTGTCCAGGGTGGGTCTTACAATGAGCAGTTCTTC.